This TCR beta chain was identified in a study of cytomegalovirus exposure and HLA in healthy donors. Study background: Findings of an earlier analysis included more than 90 million unique TCR beta sequences from roughly 180 million T cells. Study-level findings and limits: The only immune exposure information that was available was CMV serostatus. Presence/absence analyses rested on an assumption that sequencing depth was roughly uniform across donors.

There are 14 residues in the CDR3. In germline, CDR1 is MDHEN, CDR2 SYDVKM. The V segment lost 4 bases and the J segment 9 bases; nucleotides outside the gene matches: 7. As concerns this clone: Antigen specificity is unknown.

The PCR ran on 60 Vbeta and 13 Jbeta primers. Assay used: immunoSEQ multiplex PCR; TCRdb lists only in-frame clones, some missing. In the table there are 130,000 to 150,000 clones, approximately 80% of which are singletons. The TCR sequence derives from a male donor in good health and CMV-seronegative. This chain joins TRBV28 and TRBJ1-2; 11 bases line up with TRBD1. The sequenced material came from PBMCs. CDR3 residues: CASSSSDRGRRYTF. The CDR3 coding sequence is TGTGCCAGCAGTTCCTCGGACAGGGGGCGTCGCTACACCTTC.